Below, one T cell receptor beta chain is given with its context. Its antigen remains unidentified. The junction departs from the called germline gene at one end, perhaps through a read error. CDR1 is DFQATT and CDR2 is SNEGSKA in the germline V gene (reference sequence). The CDR3 length is 11 residues. The data stem from a study of breast tumors, draining lymph nodes, adjacent tissues. From the multiplex PCR reads, TCRdb called clonotypes with MiXCR, one entry per CDR3 protein. In the table there are about 180,000 distinct CDR3 sequences, around a third of which are singletons. Breast cancer patients provided tissue from their axillary draining lymph nodes. Study-level points and caveats: Tumor and nontumor repertoires were significantly more similar in luminal-like than in basal-like breast cancer. Tumor T cell lymph node origin was a supported hypothesis, not proven. Compared with lymph nodes, tumors were less diverse; compared with nontumor tissue, more.

This TCR came from a female donor with breast cancer. Some clones in this sample may be carry-over from other donors' samples. Sample: axillary lymph node tissue. The V call is TRBV20-1, the J call TRBJ1-1, with D possibly being TRBD1 (6 bases). As DNA, the CDR3 is TGCAGTGCCCCATTTGTACAGGGACGTCTATTT. Its protein is CSAPFVQGRLF.